In this sample, the clone carrying this TCR beta chain turned up once. What it binds is unknown. PCR primers comprised 60 Vbeta and 13 Jbeta primers. Data came from immunoSEQ multiplex PCR; TCRdb stores just in-frame clones and leaves some out. The profile shows approximately 100,000 clones, around 64% of them singletons. This CDR3 spans 15 amino acids. Trimming pared 3 bases from V and 1 base from J, leaving 10 bases between. The germline gives CDR1 SGHNT, CDR2 YYREEE (reference sequence). The record originates from a study of cytomegalovirus exposure and HLA in healthy donors. Overall study results and limits: The study listed 150 to 200 cytomegalovirus-associated TCR beta chains.

The chain has TRBV5-4 and TRBJ2-2, with D possibly TRBD2 on 6 matching bases. Sequencing input: PBMCs. The sequence was obtained from a man between 60 and 75 years old in good health and CMV-seronegative. CDR3 DNA sequence: TGTGCCAGCAGCTCGGGGGTCGGGAACACCGGGGAGCTGTTTTTT. It is translated as CASSSGVGNTGELFF. Supplemented by reference TRBV5-4 and TRBJ2-2, the full variable domain reads ETGVTQSPTHLIKTRGQQVTLRCSSQSGHNTVSWYQQALGQGPQFIFQYYREEENGRGNFPPRFSGLQFPNYSSELNVNALELDDSALYLCASSSGVGNTGELFFGEGSRLTVL.